These 13 T cell receptor beta chains were sequenced from one sample in a study of blood T cell repertoires in COVID-19. TCRdb's table, derived via immunoSEQ multiplex PCR, lists solely in-frame clones and lacks some. The sample contains about 64,000 clones, approximately 80% of which appear only once. Sample: peripheral blood. Receptors were obtained from a woman between 55 and 75 years old with acute or convalescent COVID-19.

The rearrangement links TRBV3-1 (or the pseudogene TRBV3-2) to TRBJ2-3; weak D call: TRBD2 (5 bases). V gave up 4 bases and J gave up 1 base, with 9 bases separating them. This CDR3 has 14 residues. The V gene's germline CDR1 is LGHDT and CDR2 YNNKEL (reference sequence). The CDR3 region is CASSRGLGTDTQYF. The CDR3 DNA sequence: TGTGCCAGCAGCCGTGGACTTGGCACAGATACGCAGTATTTT.

A single count supports this clone. V and J are TRBV27 and TRBJ2-4; D ambiguous. V lost 5 bases and J 0 bases, leaving 11 bases between the germline ends. Looked up from germline, CDR1 is MNHEY and CDR2 is SMNVEV (reference sequence). This CDR3 is built from 15 residues. The CDR3 DNA reads as TGTGCCAGCAGTCAGACTCGAATAGCCAAAAACATTCAGTACTTC. Encoded protein: CASSQTRIAKNIQYF.

The gene calls are TRBV7-3 and TRBJ1-1; TRBD1 might be the D (5 bases). The V gene's germline CDR1 is SGHTA and CDR2 FQGTGA. The CDR3 is made up of 15 amino acids. V shed 0 bases and J shed 1 base, with 9 bases lying between them. The CDR3 sequence is CASSLTRQGNTEAFF. CDR3 bases: TGTGCCAGCAGCTTAACTAGGCAGGGGAACACTGAAGCTTTCTTT.

The chain links TRBV30 to TRBJ1-3; D might be TRBD1 (5 bases). This CDR3 spans 13 amino acids. Per the germline V gene, CDR1 is GTSNPN and CDR2 is SVGIG (reference sequence). Trimming shortened V by 7 bases and J by 3 bases, and 13 bases separated the two germline ends. Here the CDR3 reads CAYAGGNGNTIYF. CDR3 nucleotides: TGTGCCTACGCGGGGGGGAATGGAAACACCATATATTTT.

The rearrangement links TRBV4-1 to TRBJ2-1, with 8 bases that match TRBD2. Looked up from germline, CDR1 is MGHRA and CDR2 is YSYEKL. After removal of 4 bases from V and 9 bases from J, the junction contained 11 bases not matched to a gene. CDR3 length equals 15 residues. The chain's CDR3 is CASSPTSGSWGEQFF. CDR3 DNA sequence: TGCGCCAGCAGCCCCACTAGCGGTTCGTGGGGTGAGCAGTTCTTC.

J is TRBJ2-3 and V is TRBV25-1; TRBD2 matches at 7 bases. The V gene's germline CDR1 is MGHDK and CDR2 SYGVNS. With 4 bases clipped from V and 3 bases from J, the junction kept 4 bases outside the gene matches. The CDR3 loop spans 14 amino acids. The CDR3, as DNA: TGTGCCAGCAGTGTCCCACTAGCGACAGATACGCAGTATTTT. Protein sequence: CASSVPLATDTQYF.

This clone came up once. The V call is TRBV7-3, the J call TRBJ1-2; D unclear. V was trimmed by 5 bases and J by 8 bases, leaving 12 bases between them. Per the germline V gene, CDR1 is SGHTA and CDR2 is FQGTGA. This CDR3 region has 12 residues. CDR3 sequence (DNA): TGTGCCAGCAGCCCAAATCAGATCGGCTACACCTTC. Protein sequence: CASSPNQIGYTF.

The rearrangement links TRBV24-1 to TRBJ1-2, with unresolved D. The germline V gene has CDR1 KGHDR and CDR2 SFDVKD. The CDR3 consists of 14 residues. V lost 1 base and J lost 4, with 9 bases in between. The CDR3 loop is CATSDFTEPYGYTF. In nucleotides, the CDR3 is TGTGCCACCAGTGATTTTACTGAGCCCTATGGCTACACCTTC.

CDR3 in DNA: TGTGCCAGCAGCTCTGGAGAAGACAGAATCGGGCAGTATTTT. Protein: CASSSGEDRIGQYF. The chain couples TRBV11-2 to TRBJ2-3; weak D call: TRBD1 (5 bases). CDR3 length: 14 residues. CDR1 SGHAT and CDR2 FQNNGV come from the germline V gene. V lost 4 bases and J lost 11, with 19 bases in between.

J is TRBJ2-3 and V is TRBV5-5, with 10 nucleotides matching TRBD2. Germline V gene lookup returns CDR1 SGHKS and CDR2 YYEKEE (reference sequence). This CDR3 has 17 amino acids. Trimming cost V 4 bases and J 1 base; bases outside gene matches: 9. Here the CDR3 reads CASSRTLAGGGTDTQYF. The CDR3 nucleotides are TGTGCCAGCAGCCGGACCTTAGCGGGGGGCGGCACAGATACGCAGTATTTT.

V gene TRBV29-1 combines with J gene TRBJ2-3; 7 bases match TRBD2. Germline V CDR1 and CDR2: SQVTM, ANQGSEA. The CDR3 loop spans 15 amino acids. V dropped 7 bases and J dropped 1; count of bases not matched to a gene: 11. In DNA, the CDR3 is TGCAGCGACATGGGCAGCGGGGCTCGCACAGATACGCAGTATTTT. It encodes CSDMGSGARTDTQYF.

The V gene is TRBV5-4, the J gene TRBJ1-2; the D gene is possibly TRBD1 (6 bases). V lost 3 bases and J lost 2, with 17 bases in between. CDR3 length: 16 amino acids. The germline V gene encodes CDR1 SGHNT and CDR2 YYREEE (reference sequence). The CDR3 sequence: CASSSATGAPNYGYTF. The CDR3 DNA reads as TGTGCCAGCAGCTCGGCGACAGGCGCCCCCAACTATGGCTACACCTTC. The entire variable domain, with the rest obtained from reference TRBV5-4 and TRBJ1-2, is as follows: ETGVTQSPTHLIKTRGQQVTLRCSSQSGHNTVSWYQQALGQGPQFIFQYYREEENGRGNFPPRFSGLQFPNYSSELNVNALELDDSALYLCASSSATGAPNYGYTFGSGTRLTVV.

This clone was detected a few times. The rearrangement uses TRBV18 and TRBJ1-5, with D uncertain. Trimming took off 5 bases at V and 6 bases at J, with 8 bases between the two ends. This CDR3 is 12 amino acids long. Germline assignment: CDR1 KGHSH and CDR2 LQKENI. CDR3 amino acids: CASSKGGQPQHF. The CDR3 coding sequence is TGTGCCAGCTCAAAGGGAGGTCAGCCCCAGCATTTT.